The rows below give T cell receptor beta chains drawn from one sample of a study of T cell responses to AZD1222 COVID-19 vaccine. The table came from immunoSEQ multiplex PCR; TCRdb's copy has only in-frame clones and leaves some out. Here the sample table reports about 140,000 clones. Sequencing input: peripheral blood. These receptors all stem from an adult in good health. Both conserved end residues are part of each CDR3. The order of the fields is J gene, D gene, V gene, CDR3 length, CDR3 DNA, CDR3 protein. D genes are given only for firm matches.

J: TRBJ1-2
D: NA
V: TRBV6-5
length: 11
DNA: TGTGCCAGCAGGTTGGACTATGGCTACACCTTC
CDR3: CASRLDYGYTF

J: TRBJ1-1
D: NA
V: TRBV7-9
length: 14
DNA: TGTGCCAGCAGCTCCCTAACAGGCCACCTTGAAGCTTTCTTT
CDR3: CASSSLTGHLEAFF

J: TRBJ1-2
D: NA
V: TRBV4-1
length: 14
DNA: TGCGCCAGCAGCCGGGGTGGAGGTAACTATGGCTACACCTTC
CDR3: CASSRGGGNYGYTF

J: TRBJ2-3
D: NA
V: TRBV10-3
length: 13
DNA: TGTGCCATCAGTGGACTGAACACAGATACGCAGTATTTT
CDR3: CAISGLNTDTQYF

J: TRBJ2-5
D: NA
V: TRBV15
length: 17
DNA: TGTGCCACCAGCCGGGCTGGAGGCCCCCTTTCTCAAGAGACCCAGTACTTC
CDR3: CATSRAGGPLSQETQYF

J: TRBJ2-5
D: TRBD1
V: TRBV12-3/TRBV12-4
length: 13
DNA: TGTGCCAGCAGTTTCTCAGGGGGAGAGACCCAGTACTTC
CDR3: CASSFSGGETQYF

J: TRBJ1-2
D: TRBD1
V: TRBV6-1
length: 13
DNA: TGTGCCAGCAGAATAGGAGACAGGGGACGCTACACCTTC
CDR3: CASRIGDRGRYTF

J: TRBJ2-5
D: NA
V: TRBV6-5
length: 14
DNA: TGTGCCAGCACAGGCCAGGGGGGTCGGGAGACCCAGTACTTC
CDR3: CASTGQGGRETQYF

J: TRBJ2-2
D: TRBD2
V: TRBV3-1/TRBV3-2
length: 19
DNA: TGTGCCAGCAGCCAACATCGTAGCGGGGCAGATAAAAACACCGGGGAGCTGTTTTTT
CDR3: CASSQHRSGADKNTGELFF

J: TRBJ2-7
D: TRBD1
V: TRBV7-6
length: 14
DNA: TGTGCCAGCAGCACCTCCGGGACAGGGGACGAGCAGTACTTC
CDR3: CASSTSGTGDEQYF

J: TRBJ2-5
D: NA
V: TRBV3-1/TRBV3-2
length: 14
DNA: TGTGCCAGCAGCCAAGACTATCTTCAAGAGACCCAGTACTTC
CDR3: CASSQDYLQETQYF

J: TRBJ1-1
D: NA
V: TRBV7-8
length: 17
DNA: TGTGCCAGCAGCTTAGTGCAATCTGAGAGCCCGAACACTGAAGCTTTCTTT
CDR3: CASSLVQSESPNTEAFF

J: TRBJ1-5
D: NA
V: TRBV4-2
length: 15
DNA: TGTGCCAGCAGCCAAGAGGGTCAGGTCAATCAGCCCCAGCATTTT
CDR3: CASSQEGQVNQPQHF

J: TRBJ2-3
D: TRBD1
V: TRBV2
length: 13
DNA: TGTGCCAGCAGTCCGGACAGGGCAGATACGCAGTATTTT
CDR3: CASSPDRADTQYF

J: TRBJ2-5
D: NA
V: TRBV2
length: 14
DNA: TGTGCCAGCAGTGTCGACTGGGTTAGGGAGACCCAGTACTTC
CDR3: CASSVDWVRETQYF

J: TRBJ1-2
D: TRBD1
V: TRBV10-2
length: 15
DNA: TGCGCCAGCAGTGAGAGGACAGGGAACCGCGATGGCTACACCTTC
CDR3: CASSERTGNRDGYTF

J: TRBJ2-2
D: TRBD2
V: TRBV4-1
length: 15
DNA: TGCGCCAGCAGCCAGGACCCAGGGAGGGGCGGGGAGCTGTTTTTT
CDR3: CASSQDPGRGGELFF

J: TRBJ2-3
D: TRBD1
V: TRBV7-3
length: 18
DNA: TGTGCCAGCAGCTTAATGGTGGGAACAGGGGGCCCCACAGATACGCAGTATTTT
CDR3: CASSLMVGTGGPTDTQYF

J: TRBJ1-4
D: NA
V: TRBV19
length: 12
DNA: TGTGCCAGTAATAGGATTAATGAAAAACTGTTTTTT
CDR3: CASNRINEKLFF

J: TRBJ1-3
D: NA
V: TRBV7-9
length: 12
DNA: TGTGCCAGCAGCTTTGGCGGGAACACCATATATTTT
CDR3: CASSFGGNTIYF

J: TRBJ2-2
D: TRBD1
V: TRBV5-4
length: 15
DNA: TGTGCCAGCAGCTCGGGACAGGGTCAAGCCGGGGAGCTGTTTTTT
CDR3: CASSSGQGQAGELFF

J: TRBJ1-5
D: TRBD1
V: TRBV4-1
length: 15
DNA: TGCGCCAGCAGCCAAGGACAGGGCTCTTATCAGCCCCAGCATTTT
CDR3: CASSQGQGSYQPQHF

J: TRBJ1-4
D: TRBD1
V: TRBV3-1/TRBV3-2
length: 15
DNA: TGTGCCAGCAGCCCCCCTGGGACAGTAAATGAAAAACTGTTTTTT
CDR3: CASSPPGTVNEKLFF

J: TRBJ1-4
D: TRBD1
V: TRBV7-6
length: 18
DNA: TGTGCCAGCAGCCCGAGGGACAGGGGCGTTGCAACTAATGAAAAACTGTTTTTT
CDR3: CASSPRDRGVATNEKLFF

J: TRBJ1-4
D: NA
V: TRBV7-9
length: 16
DNA: TGTGCCAGCAGCTTAACCTCCCTCGGAACTAATGAAAAACTGTTTTTT
CDR3: CASSLTSLGTNEKLFF

J: TRBJ2-3
D: NA
V: TRBV11-2
length: 16
DNA: TGTGCCAGCAGCTTAGTTGGAAGGGGGAGCACAGATACGCAGTATTTT
CDR3: CASSLVGRGSTDTQYF

J: TRBJ1-6
D: NA
V: TRBV5-8
length: 16
DNA: TGTGCCAGCAGCTTGGCCGAGGGGGCCTATAATTCACCCCTCCACTTT
CDR3: CASSLAEGAYNSPLHF

J: TRBJ1-5
D: TRBD1
V: TRBV9
length: 14
DNA: TGTGCCAGCAGTGGCGGACAGGGCGGACAGCCCCAGCATTTT
CDR3: CASSGGQGGQPQHF

J: TRBJ2-5
D: NA
V: TRBV7-9
length: 13
DNA: TGTGCCAGCAGCCCTGCCCGGTTGGAGACCCAGTACTTC
CDR3: CASSPARLETQYF

J: TRBJ1-2
D: TRBD1
V: TRBV11-2
length: 17
DNA: TGTGCCAGCAGCTTAAAGGGCCCCTGGACAGGGGGCAGCGGCTACACCTTC
CDR3: CASSLKGPWTGGSGYTF

J: TRBJ1-2
D: NA
V: TRBV3-1/TRBV3-2
length: 11
DNA: TGTGCCAGCAGCCAGGCTTCAGGCTACACCTTC
CDR3: CASSQASGYTF

J: TRBJ2-6
D: NA
V: TRBV27
length: 15
DNA: TGTGCCAGCAGTTTACGAGGGTCTGGGGCCAACGTCCTGACTTTC
CDR3: CASSLRGSGANVLTF

J: TRBJ2-5
D: TRBD2
V: TRBV10-3
length: 15
DNA: TGTGCCATCAGCCCCGCGGCGGGGGGGCGAGAGACCCAGTACTTC
CDR3: CAISPAAGGRETQYF

J: TRBJ2-1
D: NA
V: TRBV5-1
length: 21
DNA: TGCGCCAGCAGCTTCATTCTCCGGGCGGCGGATCGACATAGCTCCTACAATGAGCAGTTCTTC
CDR3: CASSFILRAADRHSSYNEQFF

J: TRBJ1-2
D: TRBD1
V: TRBV27
length: 13
DNA: TGTGCCAGCAGTTCCCACAGGGGTGGTGGCTACACCTTC
CDR3: CASSSHRGGGYTF

J: TRBJ1-2
D: TRBD1
V: TRBV13
length: 15
DNA: TGTGCCAGCAGCCATTCGGACAGGGGGAACTATGGCTACACCTTC
CDR3: CASSHSDRGNYGYTF

J: TRBJ2-2
D: TRBD1
V: TRBV5-1
length: 16
DNA: TGCGCCAGCAGCTTGCAACAGGGGGCCTCAACCGGGGAGCTGTTTTTT
CDR3: CASSLQQGASTGELFF

J: TRBJ1-5
D: NA
V: TRBV19
length: 15
DNA: TGTGCCAGTAGTATAGTGGTCAGCTCCAATCAGCCCCAGCATTTT
CDR3: CASSIVVSSNQPQHF

J: TRBJ1-1
D: NA
V: TRBV2
length: 15
DNA: TGTGCCAGCACCACCTCAAGGGGGGTAGGGACTGAAGCTTTCTTT
CDR3: CASTTSRGVGTEAFF